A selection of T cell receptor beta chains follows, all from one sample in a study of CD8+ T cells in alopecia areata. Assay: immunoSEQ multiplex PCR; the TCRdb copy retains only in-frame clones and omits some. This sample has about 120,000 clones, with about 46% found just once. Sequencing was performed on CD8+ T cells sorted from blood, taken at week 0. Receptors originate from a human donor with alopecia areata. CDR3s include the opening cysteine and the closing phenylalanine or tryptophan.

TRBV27	CASSFNIYYEQYF
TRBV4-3	CASSQIGTDTQYF
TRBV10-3	CAISEGGSYEQYF
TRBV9	CASSVGGLETQYF
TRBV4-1	CASTPGPTNYGYTF
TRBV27	CAASDRDGANVLTF
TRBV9	CASSRLTGELFF
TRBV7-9	CASSPNRATQYF
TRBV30	CAWSDDSEKLFF
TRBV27	CASSSRGGRYGYTF
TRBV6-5	CASSYREGDTEAFF
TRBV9	CASSVDKASTDTQYF
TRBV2	CASSGAFF
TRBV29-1	CSVTDWNSYEQYF
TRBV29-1	CSVEVGQGGYEQYF
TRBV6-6	CASSYYAANYGYTF